This TCR beta chain is from a study of regulatory T cells in long-lasting Graves disease. Findings and caveats of the study: TCR diversity in persistent Graves' patients was below that of newly diagnosed ones.

This clonotype was detected a few times. Its antigen is currently unknown. This CDR3 has 16 residues. Per germline, CDR1 LNHDA and CDR2 SQIVND (reference sequence). J lost 5 bases, V lost 1 base, and 5 bases had no gene match. CDR3-region Arm-PCR and iRepertoire HTBI primers produced the TCR beta libraries. TCRdb called the multiplex PCR reads again in MiXCR, with one record for every CDR3 protein. The table has about 240,000 distinct CDR3 sequences, 20% to 25% seen once. Time point in this sample: newly diagnosed GD, antithyroid drugs for less than 3 months. TCR sequences were obtained from RNA taken from PBMCs.

This clonotype originated in a female donor with Graves disease. The chain recombines TRBV19 with TRBJ2-1; TRBD2 aligns across 10 bases. The specimen was peripheral blood mononuclear cells (PBMCs), collected at new diagnosis, from a patient treated with antithyroid drugs. This chain's CDR3 is CASSIGPSGRHNEQFF. For the CDR3, the DNA is TGTGCCAGTAGTATAGGTCCTAGCGGGAGACACAATGAGCAGTTCTTC.